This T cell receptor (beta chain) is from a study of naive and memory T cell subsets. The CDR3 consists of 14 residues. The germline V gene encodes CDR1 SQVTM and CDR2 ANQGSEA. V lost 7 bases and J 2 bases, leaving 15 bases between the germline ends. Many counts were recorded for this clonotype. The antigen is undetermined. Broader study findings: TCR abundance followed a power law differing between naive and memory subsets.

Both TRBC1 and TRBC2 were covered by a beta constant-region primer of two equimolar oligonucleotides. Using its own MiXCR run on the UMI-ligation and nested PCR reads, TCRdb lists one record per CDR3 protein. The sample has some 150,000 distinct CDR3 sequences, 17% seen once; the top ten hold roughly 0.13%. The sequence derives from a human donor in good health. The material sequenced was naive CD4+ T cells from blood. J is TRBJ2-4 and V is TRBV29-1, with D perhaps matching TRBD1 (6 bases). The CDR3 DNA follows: TGCAGCGCAACAGGGAAAGGGTCCAAAAACATTCAGTACTTC. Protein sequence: CSATGKGSKNIQYF.